A single sample is the source of the 25 T cell receptor beta chains below, sequenced in a study of early T cells in non-severe SARS-CoV-2 infection listed by TCRdb under 2021. Library prep was done by 5' RACE. TCRdb shows the sequencer as NextSeq 500. TCRdb's own reprocessing of the public reads used fastp at Q25 and MiXCR and kept productive beta chains. Entries that share a CDR3 protein sequence are merged under the most common genes and DNA. This sample holds 32,000 or so distinct CDR3 sequences; under 6% were observed only once. The ten largest clonotypes hold roughly 5.7% of the sample. The sequenced sample consisted of whole blood. The receptors here all came from an adult who was a healthcare worker with PCR-confirmed SARS-CoV-2 infection or an uninfected control (not recorded which).

This clonotype has a count of ten or more. This chain connects TRBV20-1 to TRBJ2-7; 9 nucleotides line up with TRBD1. Germline V gene sequence: CDR1 DFQATT, CDR2 SNEGSKA (reference sequence). V shed 4 bases, J shed 1 base, and the junction held 8 bases outside the gene matches. The CDR3 loop spans 15 amino acids. CDR3: CSANFPGQGSYEQYF. The DNA for the CDR3 is TGCAGTGCTAATTTCCCGGGACAGGGATCCTACGAGCAGTACTTC.

This clonotype was found many times. CDR3 sequence reads: CAIGGQGTDTQYF. CDR3 coding DNA: TGTGCCATCGGGGGACAGGGAACAGATACGCAGTATTTT. This chain joins TRBV10-3 and TRBJ2-3; TRBD1 aligns across 9 bases. After removal of 8 bases from V and 3 bases from J, the junction contained 3 bases not matched to a gene. The CDR3 sequence is 13 residues long. CDR1 is ENHRY and CDR2 is SYGVKD in the germline V gene.

The J gene is TRBJ1-1, the V gene TRBV5-4; TRBD1 aligns across 7 bases. Germline V gene lookup returns CDR1 SGHNT and CDR2 YYREEE (reference sequence). J gave up 8 bases and V 3 bases, and 16 bases lay outside the gene matches. This CDR3 is built from 16 residues. CDR3 protein: CASSSWTGRTSTEAFF. The CDR3 nucleotides are TGTGCCAGCAGCTCTTGGACAGGTAGGACATCTACAGAAGCTTTCTTT.

This clonotype was seen ten or more times. The chain employs TRBV7-2 and TRBJ2-3; D is perhaps TRBD1 or TRBD2 (5 bases each). CDR1 is SGHTA and CDR2 is FQGNSA in the germline V gene. V lost 0 bases and J 6 bases, leaving 16 bases between the germline ends. The CDR3 loop spans 16 amino acids. The CDR3 DNA sequence: TGTGCCAGCAGCTTAGCGCCCCTCGCCGGGGCGGATACGCAGTATTTT. It yields the protein CASSLAPLAGADTQYF.

This clonotype was seen many times. The genes are TRBV6-1 and TRBJ1-1; the D gene is possibly TRBD1 (5 bases). V lost 1 base, J lost 4 bases, and 13 bases lay in between. Germline CDR1 reads MNHNS; CDR2 reads SASEGT. CDR3 length: 15 residues. CDR3 DNA sequence: TGTGCCAGCAGTGAAGTCGGGGGATCGGGCACTGAAGCTTTCTTT. It encodes CASSEVGGSGTEAFF.

This clonotype was detected ten times or more. Germline is not matched at one junction end, which may reflect a read error. The chain has TRBV29-1 and TRBJ2-3; weak D call: TRBD1 (5 bases). Germline V gene sequence: CDR1 SQVTM, CDR2 ANQGSEA. This CDR3 contains 11 residues. As DNA, the CDR3 is TGCAGCGCTGAAGGGGCAGATACGCAGTATTTT. Its translation is CSAEGADTQYF.

This clonotype showed up many times. The chain uses TRBV4-1 and TRBJ1-6; D is ambiguous. Germline V gives CDR1 MGHRA, CDR2 YSYEKL. Trimming left V 1 base short and J 7 bases short, with 17 bases between. The CDR3 loop spans 17 amino acids. In DNA form, the CDR3 reads TGCGCCAGCAGCCAAGCCATTCCCGGGGTGAGAAATTCACCCCTCCACTTT. This sequence encodes CASSQAIPGVRNSPLHF.

This clonotype was seen ten or more times. The genes are TRBV12-3 or TRBV12-4 and TRBJ1-1; D might be TRBD1 (5 bases). V was cut by 3 bases and J by 0 bases, with 29 bases left in between. The CDR3 length is 21 residues. In nucleotides, the CDR3 is TGTGCCAGCAGTTTTATGTCCCCTCTACAGGAGCCATGGGGGATGAACACTGAAGCTTTCTTT. Its translation is CASSFMSPLQEPWGMNTEAFF.

This clonotype was seen repeatedly, ten times or more. This chain joins TRBV6-6 and TRBJ2-3, with 10 bases matching TRBD2. CDR3 length equals 19 residues. Trimming took 5 bases from V and 2 from J; bases not matched to a gene: 16. Germline V gene lookup returns CDR1 MNHNY and CDR2 SVGAGI (reference sequence). The CDR3 nucleotides are TGTGCCAGCAGTCCCCGAGGTCTAGCGGGGGCCGTTTACACAGATACGCAGTATTTT. It is translated as CASSPRGLAGAVYTDTQYF.

This clonotype was recorded a few times. V and J are TRBV28 and TRBJ2-7, with D maybe TRBD2 (6 bases). V was cut by 5 bases and J by 5 bases, with 10 bases left in between. Germline V gene sequence: CDR1 MDHEN, CDR2 SYDVKM. This CDR3 has 12 residues. CDR3 bases: TGTGCCAGCAGTGCCCCGGGGGACGAGCAGTACTTC. Amino acids: CASSAPGDEQYF. The whole variable domain, filled in from reference TRBV28 and TRBJ2-7, reads DVKVTQSSRYLVKRTGEKVFLECVQDMDHENMFWYRQDPGLGLRLIYFSYDVKMKEKGDIPEGYSVSREKKERFSLILESASTNQTSMYLCASSAPGDEQYFGPGTRLTVT.

This clonotype was counted ten times or more. This rearrangement joins TRBV6-6 to TRBJ1-5; tentatively, D is TRBD1 (5 bases). CDR3 length: 17 residues. Germline loops: CDR1 MNHNY, CDR2 SVGAGI (reference sequence). Trimming cost V 6 bases and J 2 bases, with 20 bases left between them. This CDR3 reads CASSLTPGVIGNQPQHF. CDR3 sequence (DNA): TGTGCCAGCAGCCTCACCCCGGGGGTTATTGGCAATCAGCCCCAGCATTTT.

This clonotype was observed at least ten times. This chain uses TRBV12-3 or TRBV12-4 with TRBJ2-7, with unresolved D. Trimming removed 4 bases from V and 7 bases from J, with 14 bases in between. The CDR3 contains 13 residues. This CDR3 reads CASSSTSIHEQYF. In nucleotides, the CDR3 is TGTGCCAGCAGTTCGACCTCCATTCATGAGCAGTACTTC.

CDR3 sequence (DNA): TGTGCCAGCAGTTACCAGCGCGCAGATACGCAGTATTTT. Its translation: CASSYQRADTQYF. This sequence joins TRBV27 and TRBJ2-3, with D uncertain. The germline V and J ends were trimmed by 4 bases and 4 bases, with 9 bases remaining between them. Germline loops: CDR1 MNHEY, CDR2 SMNVEV (reference sequence). The CDR3 consists of 13 residues.

This clonotype was seen more than once but under ten times. The chain uses TRBV29-1 and TRBJ2-7; no reliable D call. CDR1 and CDR2 (germline): SQVTM, ANQGSEA. The CDR3 sequence is 12 residues long. V lost 4 bases and J lost 0, with 7 bases in between. The CDR3 DNA sequence: TGCAGCGTTGTTGCGGTCTCCTACGAGCAGTACTTC. This gives the protein CSVVAVSYEQYF.

The sample holds many counts of this clonotype. This chain connects TRBV12-3 or TRBV12-4 to TRBJ2-3; D gene uncertain. The CDR3 sequence is 12 residues long. The germline V and J ends were trimmed by 5 bases and 2 bases, with 5 bases remaining between them. CDR3 in DNA: TGTGCCAGCAGTGATGACACAGATACGCAGTATTTT. Its translation: CASSDDTDTQYF.

The V gene is TRBV4-1, the J gene TRBJ2-3; TRBD2 might be the D (5 bases). Trimming removed 0 bases at V and 5 bases at J, with 9 bases between. Germline CDR1 MGHRA, CDR2 YSYEKL. The CDR3 loop spans 14 amino acids. DNA of the CDR3: TGCGCCAGCAGCCAAGAATCGGGGATAGATACGCAGTATTTT. The encoded protein is CASSQESGIDTQYF.

In its sample, this clonotype was seen a few times. The V and J genes are TRBV28 and TRBJ2-5; D possibly uses TRBD1 or TRBD2 (6 bases each). This CDR3 is built from 12 residues. V dropped 9 bases and J dropped 3 bases, with 11 bases sitting between them. Looked up from germline, CDR1 is MDHEN and CDR2 is SYDVKM. CDR3 region: CASGGDKETQYF. The CDR3 nucleotides are TGTGCCAGTGGAGGGGACAAAGAGACCCAGTACTTC.

The CDR3 is CASSVARGEGTVLTGELFF. The CDR3 bases are TGTGCCAGCAGCGTAGCAAGGGGTGAGGGGACGGTACTCACCGGGGAGCTGTTTTTT. The rearrangement joins TRBV9 to TRBJ2-2; D may match TRBD1 or TRBD2 (5 bases each). CDR1 is SGDLS, CDR2 YYNGEE, per germline. CDR3 size: 19 residues. V lost 0 bases, J lost 4 bases, and 22 bases lay in between.

This clonotype came up a few times. The V call is TRBV27, the J call TRBJ2-7; the D is unclear. This CDR3 comprises 14 residues. V lost 2 bases, J lost 4 bases, and 12 bases lay in between. Looked up from germline, CDR1 is MNHEY and CDR2 is SMNVEV (reference sequence). The CDR3 sequence is CASSLHSVPYEQYF. In nucleotides, the CDR3 is TGTGCCAGCAGTTTACATTCGGTCCCATACGAGCAGTACTTC.

This clonotype was recorded at least ten times. V is TRBV23-1 and J is TRBJ2-7, with 8 bases aligning to TRBD2. TRBV23-1 is sorted into the ORF group, with uncertain function. This CDR3 has 15 amino acids. The ends lost 6 bases at V and 2 bases at J; junction bases unmatched: 9. The CDR3 DNA sequence: TGCGCCAGCAGCCGATCTAGCGGGCATACCTACGAGCAGTACTTC. Translating gives CASSRSSGHTYEQYF.

This clonotype was found many times. CDR3 protein: CASSKGLAGEQFF. The CDR3 DNA reads TGTGCCAGCAGTAAGGGACTAGCGGGGGAGCAGTTCTTC. J is TRBJ2-1 and V is TRBV6-4; TRBD2 matches at 13 bases. The CDR3 has 13 residues. After removal of 5 bases from V and 10 bases from J, the junction contained 2 bases not matched to a gene. Germline V CDR1 and CDR2: MRHNA, SNTAGT.

There are many counts of this clonotype. The chain recombines TRBV7-6 with TRBJ2-7, with D possibly TRBD1 on 6 matching bases. The V gene's germline CDR1 is SGHVS and CDR2 FNYEAQ. The CDR3 covers 16 residues. The V end lost 4 bases, the J end lost 4 bases, and 20 bases lay between the germline ends. The CDR3 loop reads CASSSAQGVTYYEQYF. DNA for the CDR3: TGTGCCAGCAGCTCCGCACAGGGAGTGACTTATTACGAGCAGTACTTC.

In its sample, this clonotype was seen many times. This chain uses TRBV10-3 with TRBJ1-5; D might be TRBD1 (5 bases). Germline CDR1 is ENHRY and CDR2 is SYGVKD. Trimming removed 7 bases from V and 5 bases from J, with 12 bases in between. The CDR3 consists of 13 residues. The chain's CDR3 is CAITRDGDQPQHF. The CDR3 DNA reads TGTGCCATCACCCGGGACGGGGATCAGCCCCAGCATTTT.

This clonotype appeared many times. This sequence joins TRBV18 and TRBJ1-1; possible D gene TRBD1, 6 bases. The germline gives CDR1 KGHSH, CDR2 LQKENI. The CDR3 runs to 14 residues. The V end lost 3 bases, the J end lost 5 bases, and 13 bases lay between the germline ends. Written as DNA, the CDR3 is TGTGCCAGCTCACCCCCCGGGGGCGGAACTGAAGCTTTCTTT. This gives the protein CASSPPGGGTEAFF. Drawing the rest from reference TRBV18 and TRBJ1-1, the complete variable domain is NAGVMQNPRHLVRRRGQEARLRCSPMKGHSHVYWYRQLPEEGLKFMVYLQKENIIDESGMPKERFSAEFPKEGPSILRIQQVVRGDSAAYFCASSPPGGGTEAFFGQGTRLTVV.

The J gene is TRBJ1-5, the V gene TRBV7-2, with no clear D. Germline loops: CDR1 SGHTA, CDR2 FQGNSA. V gave up 3 bases and J gave up 3 bases, with 3 bases separating them. The CDR3 sequence is 12 residues long. The CDR3 is CASSFFNQPQHF. In nucleotides, the CDR3 is TGTGCCAGCAGCTTTTTCAATCAGCCCCAGCATTTT.